The 11 T cell receptor beta chains below were found in one sample sequenced in a study of blood T cell repertoires in COVID-19. Sequencing used immunoSEQ multiplex PCR; TCRdb keeps in-frame clones, though not all of them. Found here are 170,000 or so clones, 88% of them singletons; the top ten hold roughly 10%. Sequenced: PBMCs or T cells enriched from blood (not recorded which). The receptors were sampled from a woman aged 18-29 years who had recovered from COVID-19.

V gene TRBV21-1 combines with J gene TRBJ2-7; the table's D gene call, TRBD2, was not cross checked with the DNA. TRBV21-1 has pseudogene status. The CDR3 runs to 17 residues. Written as DNA, the CDR3 is TGTGCCAGCAGCGCCCCCACCGGCGGAGGTAAGCCCTACGAGCAGTACTTC. Protein product: CASSAPTGGGKPYEQYF.

This clone was seen once. The chain couples TRBV7-9 to TRBJ2-1; D is perhaps TRBD1 (7 bases). CDR3 length: 16 amino acids. CDR1 is SEHNR, CDR2 FQNEAQ, per germline (reference sequence). V lost 4 bases to trimming and J lost 2 bases, with 15 bases between them. The CDR3 is CASSSRGTEPYNEQFF. For the CDR3, the DNA is TGTGCCAGCAGCTCCCGGGGGACAGAGCCCTACAATGAGCAGTTCTTC.

The CDR3 nucleotides are TGTGCCAGTAGTACCCCTTTTACTGAAGCTTTCTTT. Its protein product is CASSTPFTEAFF. The J gene is TRBJ1-1, the V gene TRBV19; the D is unclear. The CDR3 spans 12 residues. Germline assignment: CDR1 LNHDA and CDR2 SQIVND (reference sequence). Deletions cut 4 bases from V and 5 bases from J, with 8 bases between.

V gene TRBV7-9 combines with J gene TRBJ1-2, with a weak D call TRBD1 (5 bases). This CDR3 comprises 14 residues. V was pared by 2 bases and J by 6 bases, with 13 bases between. Germline V gives CDR1 SEHNR, CDR2 FQNEAQ (reference sequence). In nucleotides, the CDR3 is TGTGCCAGCAGCTTAACGGGCAGGGAGGATGGCTACACCTTC. This encodes CASSLTGREDGYTF.

As for this clone: The junction differs from germline at one of its ends, possibly a read error. The rearrangement uses TRBV11-2 and TRBJ2-7; 7 bases map to TRBD1. The CDR3 totals 15 residues. From germline, CDR1 is SGHAT and CDR2 FQNNGV. DNA for the CDR3: TGTGCCAGCAGTTTAGGGACAGCGCTGTTCTACGAGCAGTACTTC. The encoded protein is CASSLGTALFYEQYF.

The chain links TRBV6-2 or TRBV6-3 to TRBJ2-1; 10 nucleotides align to TRBD2. V shed 4 bases and J 7 bases; nucleotides not matched to a gene: 7. This CDR3 spans 15 amino acids. The V gene's germline CDR1 is MNHEY and CDR2 SVGEGT. The CDR3 loop is CASSFSSGSMNEQFF. The DNA of the CDR3 is TGTGCCAGCAGTTTCTCTAGCGGGAGTATGAATGAGCAGTTCTTC.

V gene TRBV10-3 combines with J gene TRBJ1-6, with D possibly matching TRBD1 (5 bases). The CDR3 sequence is 17 residues long. CDR1 and CDR2 from the germline V gene are ENHRY and SYGVKD. V dropped 3 bases and J dropped 6 bases, with 18 bases sitting between them. Here the CDR3 reads CAISEFEKGPINSPLHF. In nucleotides, the CDR3 is TGTGCCATCAGTGAATTTGAAAAGGGGCCCATTAATTCACCCCTCCACTTT.

The rearrangement uses TRBV30 and TRBJ2-3; 8 bases align to TRBD2. The CDR3 totals 14 residues. The V and J ends lost 1 base and 3 bases, in that order; junction bases with no gene match: 3. Germline CDR1 is GTSNPN and CDR2 is SVGIG (reference sequence). CDR3 coding DNA: TGTGCCTGGAGTGCCGGGAGGGTAACAGATACGCAGTATTTT. The encoded protein is CAWSAGRVTDTQYF.

The chain is built from TRBV3-1 (or the pseudogene TRBV3-2) and TRBJ2-1, with 9 bases aligning to TRBD2. CDR1 LGHDT and CDR2 YNNKEL come from the germline V gene (reference sequence). This CDR3 has 15 residues. Trimming took 7 bases from V and 0 from J; bases not matched to a gene: 4. CDR3 residues: CASINSGSSYNEQFF. CDR3 DNA: TGTGCCAGCATCAATAGCGGGAGCTCCTACAATGAGCAGTTCTTC.

The rearrangement links TRBV28 to TRBJ2-5; a possible D gene is TRBD2 (6 bases). The CDR3 is made up of 13 amino acids. V dropped 8 bases and J dropped 1 base, with 11 bases sitting between them. The germline gives CDR1 MDHEN, CDR2 SYDVKM. The CDR3 spells CASFRGVQETQYF. The DNA for the CDR3 is TGTGCCAGCTTCCGCGGGGTCCAAGAGACCCAGTACTTC. The full variable domain, completed using reference TRBV28 and TRBJ2-5, is DVKVTQSSRYLVKRTGEKVFLECVQDMDHENMFWYRQDPGLGLRLIYFSYDVKMKEKGDIPEGYSVSREKKERFSLILESASTNQTSMYLCASFRGVQETQYFGPGTRLLVL.

The CDR3 here is CASSPGTSGMSEQYF. The CDR3 region has the DNA TGTGCCAGCTCACCAGGGACTAGCGGGATGAGCGAGCAGTACTTC. V gene TRBV18 combines with J gene TRBJ2-7; 13 nucleotides agree with TRBD2. The CDR3 is 15 residues long. V dropped 2 bases and J dropped 6; count of bases not matched to a gene: 4. CDR1 is KGHSH, CDR2 LQKENI, per germline.